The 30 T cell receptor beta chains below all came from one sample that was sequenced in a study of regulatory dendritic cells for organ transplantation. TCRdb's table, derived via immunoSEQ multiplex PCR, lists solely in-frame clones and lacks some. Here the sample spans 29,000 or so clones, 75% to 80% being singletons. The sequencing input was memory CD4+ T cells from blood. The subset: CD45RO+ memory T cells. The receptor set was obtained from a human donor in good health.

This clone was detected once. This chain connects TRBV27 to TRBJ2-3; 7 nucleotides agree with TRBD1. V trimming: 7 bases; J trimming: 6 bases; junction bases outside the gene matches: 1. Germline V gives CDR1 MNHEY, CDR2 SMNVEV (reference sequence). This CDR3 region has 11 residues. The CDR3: CASKGADTQYF. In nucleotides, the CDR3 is TGTGCCAGCAAGGGGGCGGATACGCAGTATTTT.

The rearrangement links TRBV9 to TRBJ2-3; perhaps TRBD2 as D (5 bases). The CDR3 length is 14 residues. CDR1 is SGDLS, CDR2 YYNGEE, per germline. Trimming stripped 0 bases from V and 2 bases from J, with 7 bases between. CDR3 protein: CASSVALATDTQYF. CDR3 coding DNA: TGTGCCAGCAGCGTAGCCCTAGCCACAGATACGCAGTATTTT.

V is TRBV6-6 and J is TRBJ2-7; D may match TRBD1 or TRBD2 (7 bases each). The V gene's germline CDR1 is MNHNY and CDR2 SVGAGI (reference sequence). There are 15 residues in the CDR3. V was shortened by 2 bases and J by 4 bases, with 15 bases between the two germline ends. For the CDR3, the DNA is TGTGCCAGCAGTTACGGCGTCCAGGGGGGGTACGAGCAGTACTTC. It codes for CASSYGVQGGYEQYF.

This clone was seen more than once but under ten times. This chain's CDR3 is CASSTPGLAGGEQFF. CDR3 nucleotide sequence: TGTGCCAGCAGCACTCCGGGACTAGCGGGAGGGGAGCAGTTCTTC. V and J are TRBV6-5 and TRBJ2-1, with 16 bases identical to TRBD2. V shed 6 bases, J shed 10 bases, and the junction held 6 bases outside the gene matches. This CDR3 comprises 15 residues. Germline V gene sequence: CDR1 MNHEY, CDR2 SVGAGI.

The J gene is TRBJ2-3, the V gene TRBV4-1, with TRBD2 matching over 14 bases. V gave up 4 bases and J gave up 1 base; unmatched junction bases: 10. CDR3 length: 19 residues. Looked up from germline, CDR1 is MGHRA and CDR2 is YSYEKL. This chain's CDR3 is CASSPERLAGGFGTDTQYF. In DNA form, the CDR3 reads TGCGCCAGCAGCCCGGAAAGACTAGCGGGAGGGTTCGGCACAGATACGCAGTATTTT.

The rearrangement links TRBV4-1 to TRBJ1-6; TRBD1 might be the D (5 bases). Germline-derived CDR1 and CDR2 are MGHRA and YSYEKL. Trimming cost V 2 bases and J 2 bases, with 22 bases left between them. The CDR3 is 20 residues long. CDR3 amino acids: CASSQTYVGQGGTYNSPLHF. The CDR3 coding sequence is TGCGCCAGCAGCCAAACTTACGTAGGCCAGGGTGGGACCTATAATTCACCCCTCCACTTT.

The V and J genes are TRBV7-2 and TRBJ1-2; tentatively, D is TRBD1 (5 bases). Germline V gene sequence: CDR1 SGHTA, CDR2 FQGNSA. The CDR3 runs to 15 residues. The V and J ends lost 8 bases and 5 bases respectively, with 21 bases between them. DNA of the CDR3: TGTGCCAGCCTATTCTCGCCGGGACCTTCATATGGCTACACCTTC. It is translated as CASLFSPGPSYGYTF.

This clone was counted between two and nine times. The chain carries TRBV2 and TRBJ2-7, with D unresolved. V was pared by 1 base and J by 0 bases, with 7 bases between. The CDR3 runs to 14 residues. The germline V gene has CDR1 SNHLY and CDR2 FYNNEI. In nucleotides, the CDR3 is TGTGCCAGCAGTGAAGGGTCCCTCTCCTACGAGCAGTACTTC. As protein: CASSEGSLSYEQYF.

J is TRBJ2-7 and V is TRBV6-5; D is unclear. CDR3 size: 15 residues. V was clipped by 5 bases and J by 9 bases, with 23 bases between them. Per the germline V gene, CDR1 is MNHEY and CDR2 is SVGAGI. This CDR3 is CASSKNSGPKAAQYF. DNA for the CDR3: TGTGCCAGCAGTAAAAACTCCGGGCCAAAGGCCGCGCAGTACTTC.

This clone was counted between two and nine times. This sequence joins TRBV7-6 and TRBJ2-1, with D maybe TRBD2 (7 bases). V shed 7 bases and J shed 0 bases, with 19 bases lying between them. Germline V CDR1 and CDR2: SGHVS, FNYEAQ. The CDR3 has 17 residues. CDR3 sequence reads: CASTKGGGPTSYNEQFF. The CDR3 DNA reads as TGTGCCAGCACCAAAGGGGGGGGTCCTACCTCCTACAATGAGCAGTTCTTC.

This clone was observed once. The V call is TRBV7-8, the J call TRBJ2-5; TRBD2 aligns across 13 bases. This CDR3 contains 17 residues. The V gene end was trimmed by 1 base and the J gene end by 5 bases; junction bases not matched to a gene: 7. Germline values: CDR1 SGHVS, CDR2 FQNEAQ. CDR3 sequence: CASSLVTSGGAAETQYF. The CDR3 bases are TGTGCCAGCAGCTTAGTTACTAGCGGGGGGGCAGCGGAGACCCAGTACTTC.

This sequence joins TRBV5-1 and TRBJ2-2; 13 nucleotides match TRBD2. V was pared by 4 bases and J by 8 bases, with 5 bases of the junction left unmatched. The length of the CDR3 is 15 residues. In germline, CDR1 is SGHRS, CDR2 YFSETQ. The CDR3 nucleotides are TGCGCCAGCAGCAGGACTAGCGGGAGCGTTGGGGAGCTGTTTTTT. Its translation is CASSRTSGSVGELFF. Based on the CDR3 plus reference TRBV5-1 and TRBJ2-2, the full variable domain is KAGVTQTPRYLIKTRGQQVTLSCSPISGHRSVSWYQQTPGQGLQFLFEYFSETQRNKGNFPGRFSGRQFSNSRSEMNVSTLELGDSALYLCASSRTSGSVGELFFGEGSRLTVL.

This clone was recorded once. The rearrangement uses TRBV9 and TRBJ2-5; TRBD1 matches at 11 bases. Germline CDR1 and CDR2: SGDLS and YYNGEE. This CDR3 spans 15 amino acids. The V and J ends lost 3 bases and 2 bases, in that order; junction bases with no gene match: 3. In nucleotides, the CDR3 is TGTGCCAGCAGCGAGGGACAGGGGGTACAAGAGACCCAGTACTTC. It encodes CASSEGQGVQETQYF.

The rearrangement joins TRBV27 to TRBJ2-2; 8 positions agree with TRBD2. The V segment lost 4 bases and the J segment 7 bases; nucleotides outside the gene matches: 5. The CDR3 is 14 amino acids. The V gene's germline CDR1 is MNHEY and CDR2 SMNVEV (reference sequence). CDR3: CASSSVGTSGELFF. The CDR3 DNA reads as TGTGCCAGCAGTTCGGTTGGGACTAGCGGGGAGCTGTTTTTT.

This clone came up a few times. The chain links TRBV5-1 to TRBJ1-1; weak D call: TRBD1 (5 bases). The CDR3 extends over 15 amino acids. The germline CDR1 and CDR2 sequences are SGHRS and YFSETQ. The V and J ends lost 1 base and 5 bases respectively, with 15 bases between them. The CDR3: CASSLSQTVGTEAFF. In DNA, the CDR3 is TGCGCCAGCAGCTTGTCGCAGACAGTCGGGACTGAAGCTTTCTTT.

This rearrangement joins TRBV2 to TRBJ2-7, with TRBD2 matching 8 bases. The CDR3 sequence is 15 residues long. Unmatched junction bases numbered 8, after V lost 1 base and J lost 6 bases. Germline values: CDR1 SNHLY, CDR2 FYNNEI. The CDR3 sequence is CASSEEAGVDSEQYF. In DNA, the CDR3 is TGTGCCAGCAGTGAAGAAGCGGGAGTTGATAGCGAGCAGTACTTC. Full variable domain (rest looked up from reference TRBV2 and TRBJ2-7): EPEVTQTPSHQVTQMGQEVILRCVPISNHLYFYWYRQILGQKVEFLVSFYNNEISEKSEIFDDQFSVERPDGSNFTLKIRSTKLEDSAMYFCASSEEAGVDSEQYFGPGTRLTVT.

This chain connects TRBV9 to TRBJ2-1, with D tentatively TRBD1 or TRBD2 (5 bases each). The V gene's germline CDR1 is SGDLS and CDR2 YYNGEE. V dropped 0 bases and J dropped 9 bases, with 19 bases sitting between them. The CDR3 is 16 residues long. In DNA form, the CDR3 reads TGTGCCAGCAGCGTAGGGCTAGTTCTAGGGACGGGTGAGCAGTTCTTC. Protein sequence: CASSVGLVLGTGEQFF.

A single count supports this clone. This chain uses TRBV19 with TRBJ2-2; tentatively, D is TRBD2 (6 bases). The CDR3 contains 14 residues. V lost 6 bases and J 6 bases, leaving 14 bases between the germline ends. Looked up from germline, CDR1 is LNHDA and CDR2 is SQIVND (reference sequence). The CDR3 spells CASRAGRSAGELFF. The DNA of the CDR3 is TGTGCCAGTAGGGCCGGGAGATCGGCCGGGGAGCTGTTTTTT.

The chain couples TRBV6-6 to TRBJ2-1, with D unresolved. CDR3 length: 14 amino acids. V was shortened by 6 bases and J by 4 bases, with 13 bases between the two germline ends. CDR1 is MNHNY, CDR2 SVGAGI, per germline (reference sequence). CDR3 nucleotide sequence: TGTGCCAGCAGCCGGACCCGTAATTACAATGAGCAGTTCTTC. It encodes CASSRTRNYNEQFF.

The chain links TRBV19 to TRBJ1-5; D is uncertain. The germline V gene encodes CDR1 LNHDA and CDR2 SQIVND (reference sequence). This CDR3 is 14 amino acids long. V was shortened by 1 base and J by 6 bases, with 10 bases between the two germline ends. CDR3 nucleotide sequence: TGTGCCAGTAGTATAGCTAGAATTCGTCAGCCCCAGCATTTT. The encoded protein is CASSIARIRQPQHF.

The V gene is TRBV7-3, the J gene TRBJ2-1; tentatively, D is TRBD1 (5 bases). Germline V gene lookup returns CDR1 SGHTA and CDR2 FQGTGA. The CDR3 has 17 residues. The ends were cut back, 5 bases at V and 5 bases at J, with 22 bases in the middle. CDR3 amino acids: CASSPKGWTMVNNEQFF. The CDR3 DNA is TGTGCCAGCAGCCCAAAAGGTTGGACAATGGTTAACAATGAGCAGTTCTTC.

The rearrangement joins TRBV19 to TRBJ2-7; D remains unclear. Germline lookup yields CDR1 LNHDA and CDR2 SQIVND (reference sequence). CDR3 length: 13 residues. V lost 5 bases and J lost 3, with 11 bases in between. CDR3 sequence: CASSSQDGYEQYF. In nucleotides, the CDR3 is TGTGCCAGTAGTTCCCAGGACGGCTACGAGCAGTACTTC.

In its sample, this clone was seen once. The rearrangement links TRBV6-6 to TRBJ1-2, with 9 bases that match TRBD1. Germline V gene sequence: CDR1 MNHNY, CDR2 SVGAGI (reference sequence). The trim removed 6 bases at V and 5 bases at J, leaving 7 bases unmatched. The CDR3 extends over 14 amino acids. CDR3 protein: CASSRDRVFYGYTF. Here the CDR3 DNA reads TGTGCCAGCAGCCGGGACAGGGTCTTTTATGGCTACACCTTC.

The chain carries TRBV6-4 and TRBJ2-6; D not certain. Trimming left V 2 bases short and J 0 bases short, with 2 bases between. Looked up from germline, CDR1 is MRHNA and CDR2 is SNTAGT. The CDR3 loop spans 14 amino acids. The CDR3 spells CASSDNSGANVLTF. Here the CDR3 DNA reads TGTGCCAGCAGTGACAACTCTGGGGCCAACGTCCTGACTTTC.

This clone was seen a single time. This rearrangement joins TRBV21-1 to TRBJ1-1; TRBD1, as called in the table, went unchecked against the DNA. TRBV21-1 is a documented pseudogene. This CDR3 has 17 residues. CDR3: CASIMIGTGGINTEAFF. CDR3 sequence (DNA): TGTGCCAGCATCATGATCGGGACAGGGGGTATCAACACTGAAGCTTTCTTT.

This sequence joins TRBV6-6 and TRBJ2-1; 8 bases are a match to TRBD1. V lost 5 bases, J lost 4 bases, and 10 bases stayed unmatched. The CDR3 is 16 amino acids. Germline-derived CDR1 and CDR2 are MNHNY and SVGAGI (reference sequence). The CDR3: CASSNAGTGVYNEQFF. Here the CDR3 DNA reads TGTGCCAGCAGTAACGCCGGGACAGGCGTTTACAATGAGCAGTTCTTC.

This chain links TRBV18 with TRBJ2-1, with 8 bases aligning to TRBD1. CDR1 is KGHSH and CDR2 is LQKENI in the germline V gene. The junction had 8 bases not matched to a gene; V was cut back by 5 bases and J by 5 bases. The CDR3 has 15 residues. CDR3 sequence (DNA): TGTGCCAGCTCATCCCAGGGGGCGCTTAACAATGAGCAGTTCTTC. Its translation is CASSSQGALNNEQFF.

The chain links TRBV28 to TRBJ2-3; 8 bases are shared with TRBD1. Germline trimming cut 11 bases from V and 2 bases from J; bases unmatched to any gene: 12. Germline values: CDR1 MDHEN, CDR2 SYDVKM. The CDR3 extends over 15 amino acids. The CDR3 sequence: CASYRGTRSTDTQYF. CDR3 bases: TGTGCCTCCTACAGGGGGACGCGATCCACAGATACGCAGTATTTT.

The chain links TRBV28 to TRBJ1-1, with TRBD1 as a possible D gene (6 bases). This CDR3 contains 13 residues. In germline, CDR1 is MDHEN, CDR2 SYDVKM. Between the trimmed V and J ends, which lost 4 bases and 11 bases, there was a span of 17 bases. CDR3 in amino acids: CASSSHDRLRAFF. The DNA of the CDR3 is TGTGCCAGCAGTTCCCACGACAGGCTGAGGGCTTTCTTT.

The CDR3 sequence is CASSDGTGGADTQYF. Written as DNA, the CDR3 is TGTGCCAGCAGTGACGGGACAGGGGGCGCAGATACGCAGTATTTT. V is TRBV6-4 and J is TRBJ2-3; TRBD1 matches 12 bases. The CDR3 length is 15 residues. Germline V gene lookup returns CDR1 MRHNA and CDR2 SNTAGT. The V segment lost 2 bases and the J segment 4 bases; nucleotides outside the gene matches: 1.